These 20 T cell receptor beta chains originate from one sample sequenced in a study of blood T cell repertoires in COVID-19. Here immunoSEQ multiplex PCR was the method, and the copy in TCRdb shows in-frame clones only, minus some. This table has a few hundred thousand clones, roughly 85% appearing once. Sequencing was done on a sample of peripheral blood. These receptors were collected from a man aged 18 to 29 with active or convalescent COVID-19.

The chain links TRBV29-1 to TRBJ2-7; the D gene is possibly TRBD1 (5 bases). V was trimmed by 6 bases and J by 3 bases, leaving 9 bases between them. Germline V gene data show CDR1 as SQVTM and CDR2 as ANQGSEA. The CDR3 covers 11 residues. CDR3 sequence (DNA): TGCAGCGTCACCAGGGTCTACGAGCAGTACTTC. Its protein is CSVTRVYEQYF.

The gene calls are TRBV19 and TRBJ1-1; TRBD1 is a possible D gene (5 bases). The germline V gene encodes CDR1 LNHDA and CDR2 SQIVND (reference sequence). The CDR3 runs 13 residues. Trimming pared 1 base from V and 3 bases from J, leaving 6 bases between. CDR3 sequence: CASSIGQYTEAFF. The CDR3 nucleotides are TGTGCCAGTAGTATAGGACAGTACACTGAAGCTTTCTTT.

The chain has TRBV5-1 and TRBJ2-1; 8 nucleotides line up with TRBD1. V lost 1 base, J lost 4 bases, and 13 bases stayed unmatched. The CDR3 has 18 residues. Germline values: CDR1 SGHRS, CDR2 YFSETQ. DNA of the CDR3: TGCGCCAGCAGCTTGAGCAAGAGGGCAGGGGGCTTTTACAATGAGCAGTTCTTC. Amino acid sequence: CASSLSKRAGGFYNEQFF.

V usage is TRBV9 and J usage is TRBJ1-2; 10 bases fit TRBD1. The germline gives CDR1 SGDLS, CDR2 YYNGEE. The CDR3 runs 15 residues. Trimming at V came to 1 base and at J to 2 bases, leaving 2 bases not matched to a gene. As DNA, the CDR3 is TGTGCCAGCAGCGTACGGACAGGGGGAAACTATGGCTACACCTTC. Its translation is CASSVRTGGNYGYTF.

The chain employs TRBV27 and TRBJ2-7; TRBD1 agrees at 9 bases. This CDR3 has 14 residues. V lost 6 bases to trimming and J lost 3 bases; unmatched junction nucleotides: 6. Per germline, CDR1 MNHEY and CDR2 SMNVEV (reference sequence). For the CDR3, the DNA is TGTGCCAGCAGACGACCGGGACAGGGCTACGAGCAGTACTTC. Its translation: CASRRPGQGYEQYF.

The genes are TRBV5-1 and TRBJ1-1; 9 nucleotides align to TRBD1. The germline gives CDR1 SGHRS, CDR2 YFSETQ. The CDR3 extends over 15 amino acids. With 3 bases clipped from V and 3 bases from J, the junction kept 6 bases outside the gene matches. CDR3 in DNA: TGCGCCAGCAGCTGGGGGACAGGGCAGGACACTGAAGCTTTCTTT. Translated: CASSWGTGQDTEAFF.

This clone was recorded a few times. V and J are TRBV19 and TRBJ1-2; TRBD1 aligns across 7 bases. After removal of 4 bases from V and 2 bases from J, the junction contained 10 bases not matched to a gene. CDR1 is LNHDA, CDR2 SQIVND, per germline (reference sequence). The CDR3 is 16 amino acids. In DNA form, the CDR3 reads TGTGCCAGTAGTACCCTGGGACAGCGGATGAACTATGGCTACACCTTC. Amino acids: CASSTLGQRMNYGYTF. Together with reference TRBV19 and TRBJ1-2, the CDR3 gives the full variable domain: DGGITQSPKYLFRKEGQNVTLSCEQNLNHDAMYWYRQDPGQGLRLIYYSQIVNDFQKGDIAEGYSVSREKKESFPLTVTSAQKNPTAFYLCASSTLGQRMNYGYTFGSGTRLTVV.

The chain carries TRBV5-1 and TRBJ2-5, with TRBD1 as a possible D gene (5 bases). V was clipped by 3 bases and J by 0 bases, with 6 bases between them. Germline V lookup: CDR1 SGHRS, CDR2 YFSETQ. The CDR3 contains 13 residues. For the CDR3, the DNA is TGCGCCAGCAGCTCGACAGACCAAGAGACCCAGTACTTC. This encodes CASSSTDQETQYF.

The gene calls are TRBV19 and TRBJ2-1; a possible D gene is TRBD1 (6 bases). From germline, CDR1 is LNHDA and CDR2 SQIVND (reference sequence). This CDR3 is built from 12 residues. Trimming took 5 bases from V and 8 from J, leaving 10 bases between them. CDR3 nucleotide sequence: TGTGCCAGTAGTCAACAGGGCTATGAGCAGTTCTTC. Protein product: CASSQQGYEQFF.

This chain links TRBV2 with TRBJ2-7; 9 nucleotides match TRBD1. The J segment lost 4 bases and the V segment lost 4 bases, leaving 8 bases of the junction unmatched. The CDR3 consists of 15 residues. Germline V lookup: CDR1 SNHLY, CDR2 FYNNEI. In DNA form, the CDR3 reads TGTGCCAGCAGTGCCGCCGGGACAGGGATATACGAGCAGTACTTC. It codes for CASSAAGTGIYEQYF.

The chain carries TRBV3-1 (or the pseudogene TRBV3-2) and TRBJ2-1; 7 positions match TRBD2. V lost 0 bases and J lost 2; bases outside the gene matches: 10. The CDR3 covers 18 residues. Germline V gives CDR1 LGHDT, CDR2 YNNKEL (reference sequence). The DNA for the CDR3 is TGTGCCAGCAGCCAAGATGACGGACTAGGGCCTACCTACAATGAGCAGTTCTTC. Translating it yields CASSQDDGLGPTYNEQFF.

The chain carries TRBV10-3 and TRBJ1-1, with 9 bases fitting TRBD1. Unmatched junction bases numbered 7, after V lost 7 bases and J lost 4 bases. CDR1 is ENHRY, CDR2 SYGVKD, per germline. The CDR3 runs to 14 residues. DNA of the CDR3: TGTGCCATCAACGGACAGGGGATTAGCACTGAAGCTTTCTTT. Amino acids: CAINGQGISTEAFF.

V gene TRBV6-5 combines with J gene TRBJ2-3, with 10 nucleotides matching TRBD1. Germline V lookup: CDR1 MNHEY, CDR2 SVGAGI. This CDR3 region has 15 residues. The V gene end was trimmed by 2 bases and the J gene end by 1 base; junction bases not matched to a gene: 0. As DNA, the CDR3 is TGTGCCAGCAGTTACGGGACAGGGGGCACAGATACGCAGTATTTT. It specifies CASSYGTGGTDTQYF.

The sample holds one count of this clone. CDR3 in DNA: TGTGCCAGTAGTATAGATCCGGGGTCGGAGACCCAGTACTTC. Residues: CASSIDPGSETQYF. The gene calls are TRBV19 and TRBJ2-5; maybe TRBD2 (5 bases). Trimming removed 0 bases at V and 5 bases at J, with 10 bases between. The germline CDR1 and CDR2 sequences are LNHDA and SQIVND (reference sequence). This CDR3 region has 14 residues.

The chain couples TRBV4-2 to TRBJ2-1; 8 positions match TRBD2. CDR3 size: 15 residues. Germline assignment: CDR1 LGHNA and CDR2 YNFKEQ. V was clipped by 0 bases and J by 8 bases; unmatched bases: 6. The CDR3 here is CASSQEVAGFHEQFF. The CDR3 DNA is TGTGCCAGCAGCCAAGAGGTAGCGGGATTTCATGAGCAGTTCTTC.

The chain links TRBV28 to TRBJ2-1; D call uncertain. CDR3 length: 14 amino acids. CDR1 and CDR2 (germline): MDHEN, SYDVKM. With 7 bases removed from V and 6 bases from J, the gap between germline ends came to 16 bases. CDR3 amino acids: CASKRLSRGNEQFF. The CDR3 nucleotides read TGTGCCAGCAAGCGTCTATCCAGAGGCAATGAGCAGTTCTTC.

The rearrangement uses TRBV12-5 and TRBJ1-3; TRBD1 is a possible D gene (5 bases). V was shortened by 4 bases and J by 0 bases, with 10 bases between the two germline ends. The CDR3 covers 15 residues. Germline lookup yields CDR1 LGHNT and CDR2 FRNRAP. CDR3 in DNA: TGTGCTAGTGGTTCCGACAGACCCTCTGGAAACACCATATATTTT. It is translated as CASGSDRPSGNTIYF.

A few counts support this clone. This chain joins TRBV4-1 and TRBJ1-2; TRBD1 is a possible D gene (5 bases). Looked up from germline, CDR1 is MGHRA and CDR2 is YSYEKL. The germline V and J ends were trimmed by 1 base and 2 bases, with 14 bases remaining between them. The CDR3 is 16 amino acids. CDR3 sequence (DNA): TGCGCCAGCAGCCAAGCGGGGGGACCGACCAACTATGGCTACACCTTC. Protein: CASSQAGGPTNYGYTF.

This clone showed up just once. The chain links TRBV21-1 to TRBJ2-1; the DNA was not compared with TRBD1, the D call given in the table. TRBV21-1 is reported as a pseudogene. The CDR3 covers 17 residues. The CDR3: CASNWDRDRSSYNEQFF. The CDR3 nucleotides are TGTGCCAGCAACTGGGACAGGGACCGGAGCTCCTACAATGAGCAGTTCTTC.

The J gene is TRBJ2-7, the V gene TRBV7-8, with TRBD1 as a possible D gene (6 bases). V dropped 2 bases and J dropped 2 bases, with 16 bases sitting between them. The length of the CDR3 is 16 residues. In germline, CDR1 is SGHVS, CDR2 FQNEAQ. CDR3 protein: CASSLFPPPGAYEQYF. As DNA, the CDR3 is TGTGCCAGCAGCTTATTCCCCCCCCCAGGGGCCTACGAGCAGTACTTC.